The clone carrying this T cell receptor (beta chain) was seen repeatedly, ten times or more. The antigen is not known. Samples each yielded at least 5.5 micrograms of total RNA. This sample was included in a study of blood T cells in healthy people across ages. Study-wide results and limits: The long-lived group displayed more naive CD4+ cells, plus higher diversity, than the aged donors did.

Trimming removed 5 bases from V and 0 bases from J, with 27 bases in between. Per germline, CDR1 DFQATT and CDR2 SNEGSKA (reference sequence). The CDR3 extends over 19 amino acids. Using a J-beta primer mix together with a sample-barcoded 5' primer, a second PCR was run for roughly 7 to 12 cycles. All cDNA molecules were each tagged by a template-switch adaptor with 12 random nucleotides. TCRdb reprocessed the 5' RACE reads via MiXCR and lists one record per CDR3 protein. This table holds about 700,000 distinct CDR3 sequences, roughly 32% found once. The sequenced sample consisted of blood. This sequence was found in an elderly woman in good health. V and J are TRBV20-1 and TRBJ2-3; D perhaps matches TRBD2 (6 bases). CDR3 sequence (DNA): TGCAGTGCTTTCTCTTTGGGGGGACTTTTAAGAGCTAGCACAGATACGCAGTATTTT. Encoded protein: CSAFSLGGLLRASTDTQYF.